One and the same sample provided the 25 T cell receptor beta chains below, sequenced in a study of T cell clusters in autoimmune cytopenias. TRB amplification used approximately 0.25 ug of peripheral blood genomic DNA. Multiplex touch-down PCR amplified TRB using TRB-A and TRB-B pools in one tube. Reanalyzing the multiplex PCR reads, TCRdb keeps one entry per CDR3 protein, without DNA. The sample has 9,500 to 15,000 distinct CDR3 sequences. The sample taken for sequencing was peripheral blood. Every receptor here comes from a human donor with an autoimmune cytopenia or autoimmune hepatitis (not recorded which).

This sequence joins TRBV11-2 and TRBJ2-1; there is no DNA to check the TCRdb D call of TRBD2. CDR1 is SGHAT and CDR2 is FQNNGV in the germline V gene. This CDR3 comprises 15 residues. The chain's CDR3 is CASRYGLAGWDEQFF.

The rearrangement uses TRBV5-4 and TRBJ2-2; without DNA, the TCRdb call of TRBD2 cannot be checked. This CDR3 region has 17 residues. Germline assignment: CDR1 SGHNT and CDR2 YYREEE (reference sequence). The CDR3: CASSSYTSGGFTGELFF.

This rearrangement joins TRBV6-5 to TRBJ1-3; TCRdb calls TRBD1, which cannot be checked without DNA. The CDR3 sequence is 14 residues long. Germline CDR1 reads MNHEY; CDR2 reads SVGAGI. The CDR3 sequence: CASSAGTPGNTIYF.

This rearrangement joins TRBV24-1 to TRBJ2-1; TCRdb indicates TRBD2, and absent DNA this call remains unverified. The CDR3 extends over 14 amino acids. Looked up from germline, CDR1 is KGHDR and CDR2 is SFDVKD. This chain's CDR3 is CATSDSVGANEQFF.

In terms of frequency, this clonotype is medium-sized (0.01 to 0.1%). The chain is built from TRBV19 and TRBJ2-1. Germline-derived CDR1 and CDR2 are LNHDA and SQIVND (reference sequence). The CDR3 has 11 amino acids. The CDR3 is CASTGTSEQFF. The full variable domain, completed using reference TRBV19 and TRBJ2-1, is DGGITQSPKYLFRKEGQNVTLSCEQNLNHDAMYWYRQDPGQGLRLIYYSQIVNDFQKGDIAEGYSVSREKKESFPLTVTSAQKNPTAFYLCASTGTSEQFFGPGTRLTVL.

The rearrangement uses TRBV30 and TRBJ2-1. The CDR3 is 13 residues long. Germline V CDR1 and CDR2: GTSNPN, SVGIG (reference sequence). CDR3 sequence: CAWSVRIDNEQFF.

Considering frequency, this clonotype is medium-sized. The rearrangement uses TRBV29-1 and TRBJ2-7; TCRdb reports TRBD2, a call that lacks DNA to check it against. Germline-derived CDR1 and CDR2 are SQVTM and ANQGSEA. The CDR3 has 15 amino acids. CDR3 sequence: CSVEGGLAQNYEQYF.

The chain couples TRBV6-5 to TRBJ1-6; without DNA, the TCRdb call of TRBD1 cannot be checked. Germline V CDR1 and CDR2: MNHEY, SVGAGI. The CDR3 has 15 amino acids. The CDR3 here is CASSNRGARLQALHF.

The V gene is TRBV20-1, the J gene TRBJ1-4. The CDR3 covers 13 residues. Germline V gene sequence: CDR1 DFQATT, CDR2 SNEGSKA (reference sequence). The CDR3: CSARQALNEKLFF.

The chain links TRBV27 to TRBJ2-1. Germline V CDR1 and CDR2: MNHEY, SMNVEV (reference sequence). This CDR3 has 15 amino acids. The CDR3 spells CASSLSEGSYNEQFF.

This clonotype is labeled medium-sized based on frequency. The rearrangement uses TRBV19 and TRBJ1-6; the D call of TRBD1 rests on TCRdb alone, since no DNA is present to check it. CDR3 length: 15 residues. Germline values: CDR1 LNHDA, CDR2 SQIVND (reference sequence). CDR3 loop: CASSLDRDRGSPLHF.

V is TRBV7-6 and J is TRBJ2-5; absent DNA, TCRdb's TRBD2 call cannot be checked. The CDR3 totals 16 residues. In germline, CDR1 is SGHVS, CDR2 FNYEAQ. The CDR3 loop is CASSFISGGAWETQYF.

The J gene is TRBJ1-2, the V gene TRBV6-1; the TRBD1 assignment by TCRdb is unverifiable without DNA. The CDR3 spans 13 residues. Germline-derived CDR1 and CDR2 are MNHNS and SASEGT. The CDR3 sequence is CASRLTGSYGYTF.

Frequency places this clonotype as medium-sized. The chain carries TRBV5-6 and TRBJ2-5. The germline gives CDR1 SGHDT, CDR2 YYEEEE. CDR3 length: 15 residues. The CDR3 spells CASSPERFVGETQYF.

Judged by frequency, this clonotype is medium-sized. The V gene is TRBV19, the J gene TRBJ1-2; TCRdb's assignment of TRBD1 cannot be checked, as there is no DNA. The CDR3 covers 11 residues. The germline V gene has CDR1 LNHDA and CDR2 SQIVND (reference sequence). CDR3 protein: CASIQGYGYTF.

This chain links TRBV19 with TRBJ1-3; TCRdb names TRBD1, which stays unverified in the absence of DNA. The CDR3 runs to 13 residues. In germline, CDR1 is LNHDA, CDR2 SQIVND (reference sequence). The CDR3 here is CASSGTGGNTIYF.

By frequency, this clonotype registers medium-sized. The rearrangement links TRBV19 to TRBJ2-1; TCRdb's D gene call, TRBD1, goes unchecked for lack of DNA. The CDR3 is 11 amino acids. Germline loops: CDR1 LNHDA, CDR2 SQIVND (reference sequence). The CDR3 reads CASKGYNEQFF.

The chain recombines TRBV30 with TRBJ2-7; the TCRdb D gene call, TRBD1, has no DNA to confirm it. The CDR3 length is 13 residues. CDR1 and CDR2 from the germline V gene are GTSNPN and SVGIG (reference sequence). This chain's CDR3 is CAWSVPPVGEQYF.

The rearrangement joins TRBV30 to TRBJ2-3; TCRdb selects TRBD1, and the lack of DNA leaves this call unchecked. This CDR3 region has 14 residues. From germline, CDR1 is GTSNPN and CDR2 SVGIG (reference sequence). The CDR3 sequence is CAWSKWGGTDTQYF.

The CDR3 loop reads CASSPPGRVGIGELFF. The chain carries TRBV18 and TRBJ2-2. The germline CDR1 and CDR2 sequences are KGHSH and LQKENI. The CDR3 sequence is 16 residues long.

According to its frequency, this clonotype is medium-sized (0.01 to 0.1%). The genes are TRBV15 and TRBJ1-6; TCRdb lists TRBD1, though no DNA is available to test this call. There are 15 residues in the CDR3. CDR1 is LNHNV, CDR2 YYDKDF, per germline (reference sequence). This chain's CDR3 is CATSRADSRNSPLHF. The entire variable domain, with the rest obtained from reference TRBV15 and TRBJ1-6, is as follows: DAMVIQNPRYQVTQFGKPVTLSCSQTLNHNVMYWYQQKSSQAPKLLFHYYDKDFNNEADTPDNFQSRRPNTSFCFLDIRSPGLGDTAMYLCATSRADSRNSPLHFGNGTRLTVT.

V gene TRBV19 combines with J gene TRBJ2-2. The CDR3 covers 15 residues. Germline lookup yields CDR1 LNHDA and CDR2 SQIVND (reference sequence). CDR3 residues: CASSPQTAFVGELFF.

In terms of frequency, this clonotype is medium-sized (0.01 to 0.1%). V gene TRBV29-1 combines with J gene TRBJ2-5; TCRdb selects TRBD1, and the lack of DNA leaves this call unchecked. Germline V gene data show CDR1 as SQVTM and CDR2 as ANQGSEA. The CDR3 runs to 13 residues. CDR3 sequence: CSARQGVQETQYF.

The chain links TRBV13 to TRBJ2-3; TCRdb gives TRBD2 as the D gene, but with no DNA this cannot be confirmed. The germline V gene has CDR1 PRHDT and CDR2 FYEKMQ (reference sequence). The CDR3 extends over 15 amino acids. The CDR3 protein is CASSSRGRGTDTQYF.

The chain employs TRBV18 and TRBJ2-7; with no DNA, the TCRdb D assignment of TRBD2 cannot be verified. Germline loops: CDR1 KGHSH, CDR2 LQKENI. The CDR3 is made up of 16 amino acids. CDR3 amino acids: CASSPVLISDTYEQYF.